This TCR beta chain originates from a study of T cell repertoires in cytomegalovirus infection. Study-wide background: It can be stated that public TCR beta signatures indicated CMV infection as well as a matching HLA type.

TCRdb recomputed calls from the reads with MiXCR, one row per CDR3 protein. The sample consists of fewer than 550,000 distinct CDR3 sequences, approximately 10% of them appearing once. This clonotype was seen ten or more times. Material for sequencing was PBMCs. This clonotype originated in a human donor in good health (CMV status not recorded). Some clones in this sample may be carry-over from other donors' samples.

For the CDR3, the DNA is TGTGCCAGCGCCGACGGGAATGAGCAGTTCTTC. Its protein is CASADGNEQFF. The chain combines TRBV2 with TRBJ2-1; no reliable D call. The length of the CDR3 is 11 residues. With 8 bases removed from V and 7 bases from J, the gap between germline ends came to 9 bases. The germline gives CDR1 SNHLY, CDR2 FYNNEI. Using reference TRBV2 and TRBJ2-1 for the parts outside the CDR3, the full variable domain is EPEVTQTPSHQVTQMGQEVILRCVPISNHLYFYWYRQILGQKVEFLVSFYNNEISEKSEIFDDQFSVERPDGSNFTLKIRSTKLEDSAMYFCASADGNEQFFGPGTRLTVL.